The following is a TCR beta chain sequence with its context. This specimen comes from a study of blood T cell repertoires in COVID-19. Whole-study context: Sites in the United States, Italy and Spain provided acute and convalescent COVID-19 samples.

Repertoires were generated with immunoSEQ multiplex PCR, while TCRdb's copy carries only in-frame clones and drops some. Of around 110,000 clones detected, approximately 86% appear once; the ten largest clones hold 3.5% to 4.5%. The CDR3 is made up of 17 amino acids. Trimming took 3 bases from V and 2 from J; bases not matched to a gene: 11. Germline assignment: CDR1 SGHKS and CDR2 YYEKEE (reference sequence). The sequencing sample was made of peripheral blood. The chain employs TRBV5-5 and TRBJ2-3; 8 nucleotides align to TRBD1. This receptor was obtained from a man between 40 and 49 years old with acute or convalescent COVID-19. The CDR3 sequence: CASSSPRGQSDTDTQYF. The CDR3 coding sequence is TGTGCCAGCAGCTCCCCCAGGGGGCAGTCTGACACAGATACGCAGTATTTT.